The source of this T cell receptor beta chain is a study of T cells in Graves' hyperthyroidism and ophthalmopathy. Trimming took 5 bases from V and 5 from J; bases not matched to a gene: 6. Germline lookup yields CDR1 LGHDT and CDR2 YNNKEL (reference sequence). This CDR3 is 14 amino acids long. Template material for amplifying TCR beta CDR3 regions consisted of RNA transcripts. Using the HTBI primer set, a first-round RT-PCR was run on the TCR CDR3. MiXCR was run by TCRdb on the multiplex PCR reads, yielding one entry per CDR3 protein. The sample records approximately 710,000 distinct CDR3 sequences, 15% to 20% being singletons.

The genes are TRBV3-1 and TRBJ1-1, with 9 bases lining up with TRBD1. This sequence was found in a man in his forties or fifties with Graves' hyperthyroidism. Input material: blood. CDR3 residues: CASSVQGARTEAFF. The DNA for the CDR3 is TGTGCCAGCAGCGTACAGGGGGCTCGTACTGAAGCTTTCTTT.